This T cell receptor beta chain was observed in a study of blood T cell repertoires in COVID-19. The germline V gene encodes CDR1 LGHNA and CDR2 YNFKEQ. Between the trimmed V and J ends, which lost 5 bases and 3 bases, there was a span of 13 bases. This CDR3 has 14 residues. Profiled with immunoSEQ multiplex PCR; TCRdb holds only in-frame clones, not every one. The sample holds about 220,000 clones, almost 90% seen once. The source is a man in his thirties or forties who had been exposed to COVID-19. The rearrangement links TRBV4-2 to TRBJ2-5, with a tentative D call TRBD2 (7 bases). The sequencing sample was made of PBMCs or T cells enriched from blood (not recorded which). The CDR3 protein is CASSEAGAEETQYF. In DNA, the CDR3 is TGTGCCAGCAGCGAGGCGGGGGCAGAAGAGACCCAGTACTTC.